This TCR beta chain was sequenced for a study of blood T cell repertoires in COVID-19. Study summary: Researchers got acute and convalescent COVID-19 samples from the United States, Italy and Spain. The analysed material was cDNA or gDNA that came from T cells, B-cell-depleted T cells, or PBMCs.

CDR3 length: 15 residues. Trimming pared 2 bases from V and 6 bases from J, leaving 13 bases between. Germline CDR1 and CDR2: LNHNV and YYDKDF (reference sequence). Original methodology: The authors estimated nucleated cell counts from reference gene primer amplification. The method was immunoSEQ multiplex PCR; TCRdb's version includes in-frame clones alone and lacks a portion of them. Clonal size and the V and J genes are those of that table, whereas D and trimming came from the DNA. The sample has nearly 110,000 clones; roughly 83% are singletons. The sample was peripheral blood. The clonotype was recovered from a human donor in a cohort sampled during active COVID-19. V is TRBV15 and J is TRBJ1-4, with unresolved D. This CDR3 reads CATSRPGGIYEKLFF. For the CDR3, the DNA is TGTGCCACCAGCAGACCAGGAGGGATCTATGAAAAACTGTTTTTT.